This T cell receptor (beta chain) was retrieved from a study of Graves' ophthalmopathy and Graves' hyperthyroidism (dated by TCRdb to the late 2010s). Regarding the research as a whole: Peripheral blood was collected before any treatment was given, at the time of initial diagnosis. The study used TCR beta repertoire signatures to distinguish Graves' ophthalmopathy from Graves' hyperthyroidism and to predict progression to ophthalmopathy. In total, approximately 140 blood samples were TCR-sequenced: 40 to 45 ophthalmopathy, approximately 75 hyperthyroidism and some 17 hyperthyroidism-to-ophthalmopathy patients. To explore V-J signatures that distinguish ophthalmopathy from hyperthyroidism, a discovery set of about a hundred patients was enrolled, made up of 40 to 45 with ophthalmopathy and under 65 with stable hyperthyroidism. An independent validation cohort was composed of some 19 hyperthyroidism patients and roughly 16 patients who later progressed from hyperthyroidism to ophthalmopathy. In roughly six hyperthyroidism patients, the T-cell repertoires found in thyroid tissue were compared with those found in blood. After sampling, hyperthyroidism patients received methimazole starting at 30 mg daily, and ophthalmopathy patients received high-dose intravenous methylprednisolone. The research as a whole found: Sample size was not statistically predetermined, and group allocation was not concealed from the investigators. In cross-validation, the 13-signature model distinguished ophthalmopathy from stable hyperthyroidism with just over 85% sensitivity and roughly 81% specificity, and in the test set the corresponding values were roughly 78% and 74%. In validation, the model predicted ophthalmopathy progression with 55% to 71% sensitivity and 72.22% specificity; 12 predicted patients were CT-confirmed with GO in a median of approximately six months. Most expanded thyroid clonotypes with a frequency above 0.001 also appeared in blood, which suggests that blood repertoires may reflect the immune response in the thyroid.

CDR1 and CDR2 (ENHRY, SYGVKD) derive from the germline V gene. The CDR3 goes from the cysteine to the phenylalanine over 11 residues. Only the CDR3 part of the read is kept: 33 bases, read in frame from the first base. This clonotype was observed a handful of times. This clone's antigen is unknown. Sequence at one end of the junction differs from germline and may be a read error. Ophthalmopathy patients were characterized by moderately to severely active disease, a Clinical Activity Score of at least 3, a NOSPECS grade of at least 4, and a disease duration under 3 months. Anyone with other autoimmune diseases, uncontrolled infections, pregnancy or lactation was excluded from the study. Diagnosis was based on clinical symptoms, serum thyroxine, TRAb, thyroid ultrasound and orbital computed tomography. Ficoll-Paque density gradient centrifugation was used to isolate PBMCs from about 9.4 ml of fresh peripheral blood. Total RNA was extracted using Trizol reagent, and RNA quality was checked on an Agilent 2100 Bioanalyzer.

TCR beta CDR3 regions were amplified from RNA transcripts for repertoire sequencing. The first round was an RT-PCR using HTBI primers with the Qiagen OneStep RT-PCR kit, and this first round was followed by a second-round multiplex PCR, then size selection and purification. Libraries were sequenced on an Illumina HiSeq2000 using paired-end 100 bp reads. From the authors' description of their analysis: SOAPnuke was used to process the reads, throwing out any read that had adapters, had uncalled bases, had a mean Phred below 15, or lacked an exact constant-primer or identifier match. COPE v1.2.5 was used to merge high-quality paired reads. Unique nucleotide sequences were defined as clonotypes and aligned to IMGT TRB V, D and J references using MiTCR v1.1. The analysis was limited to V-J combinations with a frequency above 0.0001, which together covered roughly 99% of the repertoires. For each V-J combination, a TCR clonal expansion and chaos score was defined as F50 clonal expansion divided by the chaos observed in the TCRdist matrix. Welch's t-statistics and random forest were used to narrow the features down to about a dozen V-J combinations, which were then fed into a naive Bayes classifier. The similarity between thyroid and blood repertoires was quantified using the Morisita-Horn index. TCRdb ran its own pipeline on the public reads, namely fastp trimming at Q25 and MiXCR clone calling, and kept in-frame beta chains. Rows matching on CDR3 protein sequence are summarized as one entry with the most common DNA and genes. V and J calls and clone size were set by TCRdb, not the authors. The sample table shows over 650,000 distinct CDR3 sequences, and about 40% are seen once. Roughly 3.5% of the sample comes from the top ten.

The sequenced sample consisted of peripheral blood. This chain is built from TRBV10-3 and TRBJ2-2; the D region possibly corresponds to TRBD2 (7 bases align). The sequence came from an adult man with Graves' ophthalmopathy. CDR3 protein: CAISESGGLFF. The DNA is TGTGCCATCAGTGAGTCCGGGGGGCTGTTTTTC.